This note documents a single T cell receptor beta chain sequence. What it recognizes is unknown. The CDR3 runs 13 residues. The junction had 2 bases not matched to a gene; V was cut back by 6 bases and J by 4 bases. Germline V gene lookup returns CDR1 MNHNY and CDR2 SVGAGI (reference sequence). This entry belongs to a study of identical twins. Unique molecular identifiers were present on the cDNA, and a universal primer site came from template switching. TCRdb called the 5' RACE reads again in MiXCR, with one record for every CDR3 protein. The sample carries hundreds of thousands of distinct CDR3 sequences, about 20% recorded once. Broader study findings: Beta out-of-frame sequences displayed a weaker excess of sharing between twins.

These data are also associated with another study on T cells expressing NK-cell markers. As reported in that work: Sorted T-cell subsets CD3+CD56+NKG2C+, CD3+CD56+NKG2C- and CD3+CD56-NKG2C+ were TCR beta-sequenced. HCMV specificity was not established for the expanded NKG2C+ T cell clones.

V is TRBV6-6 and J is TRBJ2-7; 11 nucleotides align to TRBD1. Sequencing was done on a sample of PBMCs. The sequence was collected from a woman aged 18-29 years in good health. CDR3 protein: CASRGQGVYEQYF. The CDR3, as DNA: TGTGCCAGCAGGGGACAGGGGGTGTACGAGCAGTACTTC.